The clone carrying this TCR beta chain was detected only a few times. Other DNA sequences in the sample encode the same CDR3. These data are taken from a study of shared clonotypes between healthy human individuals. V lost 6 bases and J 0 bases, leaving 3 bases between the germline ends. In germline, CDR1 is SNHLY, CDR2 FYNNEI. The CDR3 has 11 amino acids. Method: immunoSEQ multiplex PCR; TCRdb's copy keeps in-frame clones and lacks some. The table shows approximately 980,000 clones, with around 80% occurring only once. The chain couples TRBV2 to TRBJ2-7; unclear D gene. What was sequenced was memory CD4+ T cells sorted from blood. Subset described: CD45RA-negative fraction. The origin of this receptor is a man between 18 and 35 years old in good health. The CDR3 region has the DNA TGTGCCAGCAGGAGCTCCTACGAGCAGTACTTC. Translating it yields CASRSSYEQYF.